The clone carrying this TCR beta chain showed up just a few times. The data were taken from a study of blood T cells in healthy people across ages. Sample-barcoded 5' priming and a J-beta primer mix drove a second PCR of roughly 6 to 12 cycles. TCRdb reanalysed the 5' RACE reads using MiXCR and keeps one entry per CDR3 protein. The table lists about 1.1 million distinct CDR3 sequences, more than 30% of them singletons. The CDR3 consists of 14 residues. Trimming took 6 bases from V and 3 from J, leaving 15 bases between them. CDR1 and CDR2 from the germline V gene are DFQATT and SNEGSKA (reference sequence).

The receptor comes from a man younger than 35 in good health. The gene calls are TRBV20-1 and TRBJ1-5, with D tentatively TRBD1 (6 bases). The sequencing sample was made of blood. The CDR3 loop reads CSAPGGRVNQPQHF. The CDR3 DNA reads TGCAGTGCGCCGGGGGGGCGCGTCAATCAGCCCCAGCATTTT.